This T cell receptor beta chain was observed in a study of CD8 T cells in Susac syndrome. After extraction with the RNeasy kit, about 0.45 to 1 ug of the RNA was reverse transcribed using random hexamers. Amplification of TCR beta CDR3 by immunoSEQ multiplex PCR spanned 54 Vbeta and 13 Jbeta. One entry per CDR3 protein, called by TCRdb with MiXCR from the immunoSEQ multiplex PCR reads. The table records 400,000 or so distinct CDR3 sequences, 75% to 90% of them present only once. Germline lookup yields CDR1 SGHAT and CDR2 FQNNGV. The CDR3 spans 16 residues. CD8+ and CD4+ T cells taken from blood had their TCR beta sequenced. FACS was used to enrich TEMRA cells, whereas the CD8+ and CD4+ T cells were obtained by negative isolation. To note about this clonotype: The junction differs from germline at one of its ends, possibly a read error.

The material sequenced was CD8+ T cells from PBMCs. This TCR was sampled from a human donor with multiple sclerosis. The rearrangement joins TRBV11-2 to TRBJ2-5; D is perhaps TRBD2 (6 bases). The DNA of the CDR3 is TGTGTCAGCAGCTTAGGCCCGGGGGATATGCAAGAGACCCAGTACTTC. It specifies CVSSLGPGDMQETQYF.